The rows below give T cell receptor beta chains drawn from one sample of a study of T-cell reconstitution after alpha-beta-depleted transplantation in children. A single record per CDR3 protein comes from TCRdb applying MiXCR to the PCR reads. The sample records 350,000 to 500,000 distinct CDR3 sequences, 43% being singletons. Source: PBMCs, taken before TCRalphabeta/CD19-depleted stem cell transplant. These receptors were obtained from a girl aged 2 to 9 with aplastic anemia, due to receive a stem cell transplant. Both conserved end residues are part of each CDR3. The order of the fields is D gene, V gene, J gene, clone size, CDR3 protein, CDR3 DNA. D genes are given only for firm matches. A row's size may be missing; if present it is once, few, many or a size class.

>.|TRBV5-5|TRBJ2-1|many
CASSFHDEQFF
TGTGCCAGCAGCTTCCACGATGAGCAGTTCTTC
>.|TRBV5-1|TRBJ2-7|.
CASRRGSYEQYF
TGCGCCAGCAGACGAGGATCCTACGAGCAGTACTTC
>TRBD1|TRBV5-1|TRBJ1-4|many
CASSLTPGQGNEKLFF
TGCGCCAGCAGCTTGACCCCGGGACAGGGTAATGAAAAACTGTTTTTT
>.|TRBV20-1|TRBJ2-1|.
CSAETGLISYNEQFF
TGCAGTGCCGAGACGGGACTGATCTCCTACAATGAGCAGTTCTTC
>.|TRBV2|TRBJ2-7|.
CATSVRTYEQYF
TGTGCCACCAGTGTCCGAACCTACGAGCAGTACTTC
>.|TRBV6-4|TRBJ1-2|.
CASSRVGQTYGYTF
TGTGCCAGCAGTCGCGTAGGACAGACCTATGGCTACACCTTC
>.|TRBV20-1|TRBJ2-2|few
CSAASRDTGELFF
TGCAGTGCAGCGTCGCGGGACACCGGGGAGCTGTTTTTT
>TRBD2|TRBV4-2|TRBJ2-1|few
CASSLRAGAEYEQFF
TGTGCCAGCAGCCTACGTGCGGGAGCAGAATATGAGCAGTTCTTC
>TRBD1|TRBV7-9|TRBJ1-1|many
CASSFQGAGTEAFF
TGTGCCAGCAGCTTCCAGGGGGCCGGTACTGAAGCTTTCTTT
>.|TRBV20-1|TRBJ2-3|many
CSARDRSGRTDTQYF
TGCAGTGCTAGAGATCGGAGTGGGAGAACAGATACGCAGTATTTT
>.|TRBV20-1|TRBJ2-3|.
CSATGVHDTDTQYF
TGCAGTGCTACGGGGGTCCACGACACAGATACGCAGTATTTT
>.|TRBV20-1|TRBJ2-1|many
CSARGLGSYNEQFF
TGCAGTGCTAGGGGACTCGGCTCCTACAATGAGCAGTTCTTC
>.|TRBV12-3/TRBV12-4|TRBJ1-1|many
CAISRGADNTEAFF
TGTGCCATTTCGCGGGGGGCGGATAACACTGAAGCTTTCTTT
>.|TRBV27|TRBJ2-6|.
CASSFLSVSGANVLTF
TGTGCCAGCAGTTTCCTTTCCGTCTCTGGGGCCAACGTCCTGACTTTC
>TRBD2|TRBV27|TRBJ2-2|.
CASSFTGTSAGELFF
TGTGCCAGCAGTTTTACCGGGACTAGCGCCGGGGAGCTGTTTTTT
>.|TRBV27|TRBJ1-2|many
CASRNTDWGYTF
TGTGCCAGCCGTAACACGGATTGGGGCTACACCTTC
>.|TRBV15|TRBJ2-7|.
CATSRAGRDPSYEQYF
TGTGCCACCAGCAGAGCGGGCAGGGACCCCTCCTACGAGCAGTACTTC
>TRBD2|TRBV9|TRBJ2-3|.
CASSVALAGHSTDTQYF
TGTGCCAGCAGCGTAGCGCTAGCGGGTCATAGCACAGATACGCAGTATTTT
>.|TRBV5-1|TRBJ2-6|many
CASSPPISGANVLTF
TGCGCCAGCAGCCCCCCTATCTCTGGGGCCAACGTCCTGACTTTC
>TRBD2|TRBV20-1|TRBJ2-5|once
CSARRPGREQTQYF
TGCAGTGCTCGCCGCCCCGGGAGGGAGCAGACCCAGTACTTC
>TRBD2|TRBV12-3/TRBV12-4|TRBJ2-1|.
CASTLVLAGDDEQFF
TGTGCCAGCACCCTTGTACTAGCGGGAGACGATGAGCAGTTCTTC
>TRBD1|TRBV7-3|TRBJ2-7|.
CASSLTGGTGTYEQYF
TGTGCCAGCAGCTTAACCGGGGGGACAGGGACCTACGAGCAGTACTTC
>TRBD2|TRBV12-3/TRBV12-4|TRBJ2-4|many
CASSFRTSGKNIQYF
TGTGCCAGCAGTTTCCGGACTAGCGGCAAAAACATTCAGTACTTC
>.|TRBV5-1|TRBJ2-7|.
CASSLMTGEYEQYF
TGCGCCAGCAGCTTAATGACAGGAGAGTACGAGCAGTACTTC
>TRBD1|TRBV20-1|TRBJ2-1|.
CSARGRQGLPYNEQFF
TGCAGTGCTAGAGGAAGACAGGGTCTTCCCTACAATGAGCAGTTCTTC
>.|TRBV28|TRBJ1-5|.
CASSSPGSGHQPQHF
TGTGCCAGCAGTTCCCCGGGCAGTGGGCATCAGCCCCAGCATTTT
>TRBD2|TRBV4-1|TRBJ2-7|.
CASSHERTSGGEQYF
TGCGCCAGCAGCCATGAGAGGACTAGCGGGGGCGAGCAGTACTTC
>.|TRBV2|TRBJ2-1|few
CASSEETAPYNEQFF
TGTGCCAGCAGTGAAGAGACAGCGCCCTACAATGAGCAGTTCTTC
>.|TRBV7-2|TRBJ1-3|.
CASSSQRQVAGNTIYF
TGTGCCAGCAGCTCCCAGCGACAGGTAGCTGGAAACACCATATATTTT
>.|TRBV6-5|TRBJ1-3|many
CASSSSAWWASGNTIYF
TGTGCCAGCAGTTCCTCAGCGTGGTGGGCTTCTGGAAACACCATATATTTT
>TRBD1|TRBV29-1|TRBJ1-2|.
CSVGQVAPYGYTF
TGCAGCGTGGGACAGGTAGCCCCCTATGGCTACACCTTC
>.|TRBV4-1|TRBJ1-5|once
CASSPRWDQPQHF
TGCGCCAGCAGCCCACGGTGGGATCAGCCCCAGCATTTT
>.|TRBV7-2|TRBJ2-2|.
CASSSMGYRASTGELFF
TGTGCCAGCAGCTCTATGGGCTATAGGGCTTCCACCGGGGAGCTGTTTTTT
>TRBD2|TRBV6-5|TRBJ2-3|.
CASQRLAGVPDTQYF
TGTGCCAGCCAAAGACTAGCGGGAGTCCCAGATACGCAGTATTTT
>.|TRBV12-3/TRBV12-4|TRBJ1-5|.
CATTNRVWDQPQHF
TGTGCCACCACAAACAGGGTGTGGGATCAGCCCCAGCATTTT
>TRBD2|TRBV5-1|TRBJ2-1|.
CASSLREGRVNEQFF
TGCGCCAGCAGCTTACGGGAGGGCCGCGTGAATGAGCAGTTCTTC
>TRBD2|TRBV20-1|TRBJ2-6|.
CSAPAGGAAGANVLTF
TGCAGTGCCCCCGCGGGGGGGGCGGCTGGGGCCAACGTCCTGACTTTC
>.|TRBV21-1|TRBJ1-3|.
CASSKLRQGPRSGNTIYF
TGTGCCAGCAGCAAACTAAGGCAGGGCCCCCGCTCTGGAAACACCATATATTTT
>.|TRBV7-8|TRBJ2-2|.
CASSLTDYTGELFF
TGTGCCAGCAGCTTGACTGACTACACCGGGGAGCTGTTTTTT
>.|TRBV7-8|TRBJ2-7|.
CASSLQRSAYEQYF
TGTGCCAGCAGCTTACAGCGGAGCGCCTACGAGCAGTACTTC
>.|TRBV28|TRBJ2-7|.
CASSLGGEGEYEQYF
TGTGCCAGCAGTTTAGGGGGGGAGGGGGAGTACGAGCAGTACTTC
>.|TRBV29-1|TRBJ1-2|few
CSVESQLSYGYTF
TGCAGCGTTGAAAGCCAGCTATCCTATGGCTACACCTTC
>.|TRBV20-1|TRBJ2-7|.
CSARDRASVTYEQYF
TGCAGTGCTAGAGATCGGGCTAGCGTTACCTACGAGCAGTACTTC
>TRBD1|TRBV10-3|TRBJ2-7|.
CAIKPGQGSYEQYF
TGTGCCATTAAACCGGGACAGGGTTCCTACGAGCAGTACTTC
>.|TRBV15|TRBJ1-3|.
CATSREFPGSGNTIYF
TGTGCCACCAGCAGAGAATTCCCAGGTTCTGGAAACACCATATATTTT
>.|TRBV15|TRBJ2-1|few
CATSRVGRGNPYNEQFF
TGTGCCACCAGCAGGGTAGGACGGGGGAACCCCTACAATGAGCAGTTCTTC
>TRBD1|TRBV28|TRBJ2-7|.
CASSPGGDRVNEQYF
TGTGCCAGCAGCCCTGGGGGGGACAGGGTCAACGAGCAGTACTTC
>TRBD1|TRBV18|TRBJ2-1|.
CASSPLQGGASYNEQFF
TGTGCCAGCTCACCGCTGCAAGGGGGCGCCTCCTACAATGAGCAGTTCTTC
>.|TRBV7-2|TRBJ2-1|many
CASSPQRFTYNEQFF
TGTGCCAGCAGTCCACAAAGATTTACCTACAATGAGCAGTTCTTC
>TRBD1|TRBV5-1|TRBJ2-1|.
CASSLEDRTYNEHFF
TGCGCCAGCAGCTTGGAGGACAGGACCTACAATGAGCATTTCTTC
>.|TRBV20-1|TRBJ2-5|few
CSARSGRAQETQYF
TGCAGTGCTAGGAGTGGCAGGGCTCAAGAGACCCAGTACTTC
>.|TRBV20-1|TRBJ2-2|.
CSARDIGRDTGELFF
TGCAGTGCTAGAGATATCGGGAGAGACACCGGGGAGCTGTTTTTT
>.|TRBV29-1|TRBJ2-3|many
CSVGLVRGDTQYF
TGCAGCGTTGGACTAGTGAGGGGAGATACGCAGTATTTT